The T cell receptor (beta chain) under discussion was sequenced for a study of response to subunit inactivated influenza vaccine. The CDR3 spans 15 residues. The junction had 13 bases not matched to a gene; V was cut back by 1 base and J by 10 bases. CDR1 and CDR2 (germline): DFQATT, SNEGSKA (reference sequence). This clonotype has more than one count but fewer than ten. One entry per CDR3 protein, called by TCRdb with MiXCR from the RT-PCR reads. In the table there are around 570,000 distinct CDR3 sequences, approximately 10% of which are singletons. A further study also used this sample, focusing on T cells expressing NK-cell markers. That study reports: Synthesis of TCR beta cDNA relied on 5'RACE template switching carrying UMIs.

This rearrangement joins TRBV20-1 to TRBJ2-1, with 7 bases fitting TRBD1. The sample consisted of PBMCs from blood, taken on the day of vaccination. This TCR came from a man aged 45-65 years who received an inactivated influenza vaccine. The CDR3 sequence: CSARVGDRAVGEQFF. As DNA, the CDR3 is TGCAGTGCTAGAGTGGGTGACAGGGCGGTGGGGGAGCAGTTCTTC.